Included here is one T cell receptor (beta chain) sequence, with context. This clone's antigen is unknown. Per-base qualities were not stored, and no clone one base away is much larger. TCRbeta CDR3 regions were amplified from genomic DNA using the immunoSEQ Assay, a bias-controlled multiplex PCR. The paper's data handling went like this. The number of nucleated cells in each sample was estimated from the amplification of reference gene primers within the assay. Sequence reads were collapsed and filtered to measure the absolute abundance of every unique TCRbeta CDR3 rearrangement. Productive Simpson clonality was computed per sample as the square root of Simpson's diversity index over productive rearrangements. TCRdb's version of the immuneACCESS table is confined to in-frame rearrangements and falls short of the full clone set. An unresolved V gene accounts for under half of the shortfall where checked; the remainder is of unknown origin. The D gene and trimming were derived from the DNA, and the V and J assignments and clone size from that table. The sample yields 150,000 to 160,000 clones; 65% to 90% were counted once. The ten biggest clones cover about 12% of the sample.

These data are taken from a study of blood T cell repertoires in COVID-19 (TCRdb year 2020). Regarding the study in general: Samples from collaborators originated in the United States, Italy and Spain and spanned both the acute and convalescent phases of COVID-19. The prospective study material was composed of cDNA or gDNA derived from T cells, B-cell-depleted T cells, or PBMCs. The dataset comprised deeply sampled blood TCRbeta repertoires from subjects exposed to, actively infected with, or recovered from COVID-19. The repertoires were made available in a free public database intended to serve as a resource for research on the immune response to SARS-CoV-2. The samples were drawn from two sources: the first 160 participants of the ongoing ImmuneRACE study, and 1,254 subjects contributed by 6 global collaborators. Sample metadata almost always included a de-identified subject ID, COVID-19 status, age in years and sex. Where available, HLA class I and class II types were obtained from metadata supplied by the sample provider rather than from assay-based typing.

Trimming removed 7 bases from V and 0 bases from J; the gene matches leave 2 bases unexplained. From cysteine to phenylalanine, the CDR3 is 13 amino acids long. The DNA shown is the 39-base CDR3, in frame from base 1. CDR1 and CDR2 are read off the germline V gene (reference sequence) as SEHNR and FQNEAQ. The paper as a whole reports these results and caveats: Clinical and demographic metadata were provided uncurated, with the amount varying by source and participant.

At one collaborating source in Seattle, patients were enrolled during active infection and were followed longitudinally through the course of disease. Whole blood was collected in K2EDTA tubes by collaborating institutions according to the institutions' own protocols. For TCRbeta analysis, collaborator samples were shipped as frozen whole blood, as isolated PBMCs, or as DNA extracted from either sample type. The TCR was taken from a woman in her fifties or sixties with COVID-19, enrolled during active disease. Sample: peripheral blood. The chain employs TRBV7-9 and TRBJ1-2; 7 central bases correspond to TRBD1. The CDR3 corresponds to CASTGQSNYGYTF. At the DNA level, the sequence is TGTGCCAGCACGGGACAGTCTAACTATGGCTACACCTTC.